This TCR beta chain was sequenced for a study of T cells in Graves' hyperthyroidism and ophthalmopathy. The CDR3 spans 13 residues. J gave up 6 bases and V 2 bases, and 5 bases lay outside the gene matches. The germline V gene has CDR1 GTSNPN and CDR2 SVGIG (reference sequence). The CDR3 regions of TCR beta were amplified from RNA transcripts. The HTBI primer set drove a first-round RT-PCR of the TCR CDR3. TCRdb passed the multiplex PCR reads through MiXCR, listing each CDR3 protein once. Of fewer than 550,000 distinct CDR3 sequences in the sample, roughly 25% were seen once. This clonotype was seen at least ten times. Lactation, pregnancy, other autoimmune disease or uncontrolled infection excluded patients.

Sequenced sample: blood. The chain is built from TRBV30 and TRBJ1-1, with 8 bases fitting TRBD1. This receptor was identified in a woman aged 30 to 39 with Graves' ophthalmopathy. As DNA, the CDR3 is TGTGCCTGGAGTCCTCAGACAGGGGCTGAAGCTTTCTTT. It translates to CAWSPQTGAEAFF.